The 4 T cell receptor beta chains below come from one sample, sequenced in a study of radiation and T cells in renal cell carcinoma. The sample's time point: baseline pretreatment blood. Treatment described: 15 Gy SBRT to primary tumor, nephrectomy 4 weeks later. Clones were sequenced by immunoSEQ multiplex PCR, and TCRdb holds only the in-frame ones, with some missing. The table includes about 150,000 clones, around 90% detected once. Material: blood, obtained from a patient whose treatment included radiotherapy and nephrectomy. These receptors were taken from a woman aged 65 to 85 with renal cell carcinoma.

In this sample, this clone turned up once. CDR3 sequence reads: CASSYGQGGTEAFF. The CDR3 region has the DNA TGCGCCAGCAGTTATGGACAGGGTGGGACTGAAGCTTTCTTT. V gene TRBV5-1 combines with J gene TRBJ1-1; 8 bases are shared with TRBD1. Germline lookup yields CDR1 SGHRS and CDR2 YFSETQ. The CDR3 loop spans 14 amino acids. The V segment lost 5 bases and the J segment 5 bases; nucleotides outside the gene matches: 8.

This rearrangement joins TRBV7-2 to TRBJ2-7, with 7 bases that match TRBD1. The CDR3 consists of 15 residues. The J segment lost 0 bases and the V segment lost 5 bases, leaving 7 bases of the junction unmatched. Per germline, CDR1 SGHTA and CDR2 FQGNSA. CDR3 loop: CASSPDRASSYEQYF. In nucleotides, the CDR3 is TGTGCCAGCAGCCCCGACAGGGCCAGCTCCTACGAGCAGTACTTC.

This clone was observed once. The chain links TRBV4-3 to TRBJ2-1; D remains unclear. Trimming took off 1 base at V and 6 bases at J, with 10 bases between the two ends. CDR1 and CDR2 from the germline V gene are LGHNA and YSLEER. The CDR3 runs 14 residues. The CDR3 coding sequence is TGCGCCAGCAGCCAAGTGTTGGGCTCCAATGAGCAGTTCTTC. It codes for CASSQVLGSNEQFF.

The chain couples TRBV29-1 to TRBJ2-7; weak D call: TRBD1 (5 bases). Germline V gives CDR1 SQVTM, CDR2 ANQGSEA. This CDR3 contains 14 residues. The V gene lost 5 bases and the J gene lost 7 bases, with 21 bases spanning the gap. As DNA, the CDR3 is TGCAGCGTTTTTGTTCGGACACCTTCCCGAGAGCAGTACTTC. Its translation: CSVFVRTPSREQYF.